A single sample is the source of the 27 T cell receptor beta chains below, sequenced in a study of long-term antiretroviral therapy in people with HIV. Samples were assayed with immunoSEQ v3.0 at survey level. Using immunoSEQ multiplex PCR, the repertoire was profiled, and TCRdb retains in-frame clones only, with some absent. The sample lists about 34,000 clones; approximately 93% were seen once. The starting material was unsorted PBMCs, obtained around 5 years after starting antiretroviral therapy. The receptors were gathered from a woman in her fifties or sixties with HIV.

This chain uses TRBV5-1 with TRBJ2-7, with no clear D. The CDR3 runs 14 residues. CDR1 and CDR2 from the germline V gene are SGHRS and YFSETQ. The V and J ends lost 0 bases and 2 bases respectively, with 9 bases between them. For the CDR3, the DNA is TGCGCCAGCAGCTTGGGTGGGCAGACCTACGAGCAGTACTTC. Residues: CASSLGGQTYEQYF.

This clone has only one observation. The gene calls are TRBV10-3 and TRBJ2-3; 9 nucleotides agree with TRBD2. Germline V CDR1 and CDR2: ENHRY, SYGVKD. The V gene end was trimmed by 10 bases and the J gene end by 6 bases; junction bases not matched to a gene: 20. The CDR3 extends over 17 amino acids. CDR3 coding DNA: TGTGCCACAACCCCAGGAGGGCGGGGGGGCCCAAGGGATACGCAGTATTTT. This encodes CATTPGGRGGPRDTQYF.

The rearrangement links TRBV9 to TRBJ1-1, with D tentatively TRBD1 (5 bases). The V end was cut by 3 bases, the J end by 6 bases, with 18 bases between. Germline V CDR1 and CDR2: SGDLS, YYNGEE. This CDR3 spans 15 amino acids. The CDR3 bases are TGTGCCAGCAGCGACTATTCGGGGGTGGGCTCTGAAGCTTTCTTT. Protein sequence: CASSDYSGVGSEAFF. Looking up the rest from reference TRBV9 and TRBJ1-1 gives the full variable domain: DSGVTQTPKHLITATGQRVTLRCSPRSGDLSVYWYQQSLDQGLQFLIQYYNGEERAKGNILERFSAQQFPDLHSELNLSSLELGDSALYFCASSDYSGVGSEAFFGQGTRLTVV.

This rearrangement joins TRBV2 to TRBJ2-1; D remains unclear. The germline V and J ends were trimmed by 4 bases and 1 base, with 8 bases remaining between them. From germline, CDR1 is SNHLY and CDR2 FYNNEI. This CDR3 has 14 amino acids. The CDR3: CASSASVSYNEQFF. For the CDR3, the DNA is TGTGCCAGCAGTGCGTCGGTATCCTACAATGAGCAGTTCTTC. Drawing the rest from reference TRBV2 and TRBJ2-1, the complete variable domain is EPEVTQTPSHQVTQMGQEVILRCVPISNHLYFYWYRQILGQKVEFLVSFYNNEISEKSEIFDDQFSVERPDGSNFTLKIRSTKLEDSAMYFCASSASVSYNEQFFGPGTRLTVL.

V and J are TRBV6-5 and TRBJ1-4; no clear D. The CDR3 length is 11 residues. Germline V CDR1 and CDR2: MNHEY, SVGAGI. V was shortened by 10 bases and J by 15 bases, with 18 bases between the two germline ends. The CDR3 here is CATVEGRRVFF. The CDR3 DNA reads TGTGCCACCGTCGAAGGACGAAGGGTGTTTTTT.

This chain connects TRBV7-2 to TRBJ1-4; no definite D call. The CDR3 is 16 residues long. Germline V gene data show CDR1 as SGHTA and CDR2 as FQGNSA. The V and J ends lost 0 bases and 1 base respectively, with 9 bases between them. CDR3 nucleotide sequence: TGTGCCAGCAGCTTAGCGCTGGGGAGAACTAATGAAAAACTGTTTTTT. It specifies CASSLALGRTNEKLFF.

The table lists this clone with a count of one. The chain recombines TRBV19 with TRBJ2-7, with D perhaps matching TRBD1 (5 bases). Germline CDR1 LNHDA, CDR2 SQIVND (reference sequence). The CDR3 sequence is 13 residues long. Trimming removed 4 bases at V and 0 bases at J, with 7 bases between. The DNA of the CDR3 is TGTGCCAGTAGTACAGGGTTCTCCTACGAGCAGTACTTC. Encoded protein: CASSTGFSYEQYF.

V is TRBV2 and J is TRBJ1-4, with D possibly matching TRBD1 (6 bases). Germline V CDR1 and CDR2: SNHLY, FYNNEI. The V and J ends lost 0 bases and 13 bases respectively, with 12 bases between them. The CDR3 consists of 13 residues. The CDR3 region has the DNA TGTGCCAGCAGTGAAGCTCGCAGGGGTCTACTGTTTTTT. This encodes CASSEARRGLLFF.

The chain employs TRBV19 and TRBJ2-2; 7 nucleotides align to TRBD1. The CDR3 length is 14 residues. Per germline, CDR1 LNHDA and CDR2 SQIVND (reference sequence). Trimming at V came to 10 bases and at J to 3 bases, leaving 8 bases not matched to a gene. The CDR3 spells CATRAQGYTGELFF. CDR3 DNA: TGTGCCACCCGGGCACAGGGGTACACCGGGGAGCTGTTTTTT.

The V call is TRBV5-6, the J call TRBJ2-3; D ambiguous. Trimming shortened V by 4 bases and J by 2 bases, and 14 bases separated the two germline ends. Germline V lookup: CDR1 SGHDT, CDR2 YYEEEE. The CDR3 has 15 amino acids. The CDR3 loop is CASSPTPLPTDTQYF. In nucleotides, the CDR3 is TGTGCCAGCAGCCCCACCCCACTACCCACAGATACGCAGTATTTT.

This clone has more than one count but fewer than ten. J is TRBJ1-5 and V is TRBV5-1; tentative D call: TRBD1 (6 bases). V lost 0 bases and J 3 bases, leaving 13 bases between the germline ends. Per germline, CDR1 SGHRS and CDR2 YFSETQ. The CDR3 is made up of 16 amino acids. The CDR3 spells CASSLGPGVDNQPQHF. The CDR3 nucleotides are TGCGCCAGCAGCTTGGGGCCAGGGGTGGACAATCAGCCCCAGCATTTT.

This chain links TRBV5-1 with TRBJ1-3; the D gene is possibly TRBD1 (6 bases). CDR1 and CDR2 from the germline V gene are SGHRS and YFSETQ. The CDR3 covers 14 residues. Trimming cost V 4 bases and J 0 bases, with 8 bases left between them. This CDR3 is CASSRTVSGNTIYF. CDR3 in DNA: TGCGCCAGCAGCAGGACAGTCTCTGGAAACACCATATATTTT.

The chain employs TRBV7-3 and TRBJ2-1; 8 bases are shared with TRBD2. The germline V gene has CDR1 SGHTA and CDR2 FQGTGA. There are 15 residues in the CDR3. V shed 5 bases and J 8 bases; nucleotides not matched to a gene: 11. The CDR3 DNA reads TGTGCCAGCAGCCCACGGGGGGGCCCTACCCATGAGCAGTTCTTC. It codes for CASSPRGGPTHEQFF.

The chain employs TRBV6-5 and TRBJ1-2; D gene uncertain. CDR1 and CDR2 (germline): MNHEY, SVGAGI. The CDR3 runs 11 residues. V gave up 7 bases and J gave up 5 bases, with 8 bases separating them. The CDR3 nucleotides are TGTGCCAGCAAGACCCCATATGGCTACACCTTC. It encodes CASKTPYGYTF.

This chain joins TRBV18 and TRBJ2-7, with TRBD1 matching 8 bases. CDR1 is KGHSH, CDR2 LQKENI, per germline. The CDR3 is made up of 14 amino acids. The junction had 7 bases not matched to a gene; V was cut back by 2 bases and J by 7 bases. This chain's CDR3 is CASSPSRTGKEQYF. CDR3 DNA: TGTGCCAGCTCACCATCTAGGACAGGGAAGGAGCAGTACTTC. Looking up the rest from reference TRBV18 and TRBJ2-7 gives the full variable domain: NAGVMQNPRHLVRRRGQEARLRCSPMKGHSHVYWYRQLPEEGLKFMVYLQKENIIDESGMPKERFSAEFPKEGPSILRIQQVVRGDSAAYFCASSPSRTGKEQYFGPGTRLTVT.

This chain links TRBV2 with TRBJ2-3, with 7 bases identical to TRBD1. This CDR3 has 14 residues. The germline CDR1 and CDR2 sequences are SNHLY and FYNNEI. Trimming cost V 6 bases and J 2 bases; bases outside gene matches: 5. As DNA, the CDR3 is TGTGCCAGCAGACCGGGACAGATCACAGATACGCAGTATTTT. Its protein product is CASRPGQITDTQYF.

V is TRBV4-3 and J is TRBJ1-1; possible D gene TRBD1, 5 bases. CDR3 length equals 16 residues. V was trimmed by 0 bases and J by 1 base, leaving 12 bases between them. Germline values: CDR1 LGHNA, CDR2 YSLEER. In DNA, the CDR3 is TGCGCCAGCAGCCAAGATCCCCAGGGAGCGAACACTGAAGCTTTCTTT. Protein: CASSQDPQGANTEAFF.

The rearrangement uses TRBV19 and TRBJ1-4; D possibly corresponds to TRBD1 (5 bases). Looked up from germline, CDR1 is LNHDA and CDR2 is SQIVND (reference sequence). Trimming took off 3 bases at V and 6 bases at J, with 8 bases between the two ends. The CDR3 covers 13 residues. The CDR3 sequence: CASSMGPDEKLFF. The CDR3 nucleotides read TGTGCCAGTAGTATGGGGCCAGATGAAAAACTGTTTTTT.

In its sample, this clone was seen once. This chain connects TRBV19 to TRBJ2-7; TRBD1 matches 10 bases. Per germline, CDR1 LNHDA and CDR2 SQIVND (reference sequence). The CDR3 extends over 15 amino acids. V shed 1 base and J 2 bases; nucleotides not matched to a gene: 2. CDR3 coding DNA: TGTGCCAGTAGTATAGGGGGGACAGGGGCCTACGAGCAGTACTTC. It encodes CASSIGGTGAYEQYF.

The chain joins TRBV7-2 to TRBJ2-7, with D perhaps assigned TRBD1 or TRBD2 (5 bases each). The CDR3 contains 13 residues. Germline CDR1 and CDR2: SGHTA and FQGNSA. Trimming removed 5 bases from V and 7 bases from J, with 15 bases in between. The CDR3 here is CASSLRAEGEQYF. CDR3 bases: TGTGCCAGCAGCCTCCGGGCCGAGGGGGAGCAGTACTTC.

The chain is built from TRBV30 and TRBJ1-1; D uncertain. The germline CDR1 and CDR2 sequences are GTSNPN and SVGIG (reference sequence). The germline V and J ends were trimmed by 0 bases and 0 bases, with 5 bases remaining between them. The CDR3 totals 13 residues. The CDR3 DNA follows: TGTGCCTGGAGTGTTCAGGTGAACACTGAAGCTTTCTTT. Residues: CAWSVQVNTEAFF.

The J gene is TRBJ1-1, the V gene TRBV10-2, with 9 nucleotides matching TRBD1. Trimming took 7 bases from V and 4 from J; bases not matched to a gene: 4. Per germline, CDR1 WSHSY and CDR2 SAAADI. This CDR3 comprises 13 residues. The CDR3 region has the DNA TGCGCCAGCAATCTGGACAGGGGCACTGAAGCTTTCTTT. It encodes CASNLDRGTEAFF.

V gene TRBV4-3 combines with J gene TRBJ2-7, with D possibly being TRBD2 (6 bases). Germline-derived CDR1 and CDR2 are LGHNA and YSLEER. V dropped 1 base and J dropped 2 bases, with 12 bases sitting between them. This CDR3 has 15 residues. The DNA of the CDR3 is TGCGCCAGCAGCCAAGGATTTGGCGGGACCTACGAGCAGTACTTC. Translated: CASSQGFGGTYEQYF.

This clone was detected only once. The chain carries TRBV6-1 and TRBJ1-2; no definite D call. Per germline, CDR1 MNHNS and CDR2 SASEGT. CDR3 length: 11 amino acids. Trimming stripped 3 bases from V and 10 bases from J, with 9 bases between. CDR3 sequence reads: CASSDLWDYTF. The CDR3 DNA is TGTGCCAGCAGTGACCTCTGGGACTACACCTTC.

The chain is built from TRBV5-4 and TRBJ1-2, with TRBD1 matching 8 bases. The CDR3 is 14 residues long. Germline V lookup: CDR1 SGHNT, CDR2 YYREEE (reference sequence). J was trimmed by 4 bases and V by 0 bases; bases with no gene match: 2. DNA of the CDR3: TGTGCCAGCAGCTTGGACGGACAGGGCTATGGCTACACCTTC. This translates into CASSLDGQGYGYTF.

This clone showed up just once. The same CDR3 is also encoded by other DNA sequences in this sample. V gene TRBV5-5 combines with J gene TRBJ2-1; D tentatively fits TRBD1 or TRBD2 (5 bases each). The germline V gene encodes CDR1 SGHKS and CDR2 YYEKEE (reference sequence). This CDR3 comprises 13 residues. V gave up 4 bases and J gave up 5 bases, with 10 bases separating them. The CDR3 protein is CASSLGPDNEQFF. CDR3 sequence (DNA): TGTGCCAGCAGCCTGGGACCCGACAATGAGCAGTTCTTC.

The genes are TRBV5-6 and TRBJ1-2, with D uncertain. Trimming took off 3 bases at V and 7 bases at J, with 22 bases between the two ends. Germline CDR1 is SGHDT and CDR2 is YYEEEE. This CDR3 has 16 residues. Here the CDR3 reads CASSYVSGWAGGGYTF. CDR3 bases: TGTGCCAGCAGCTACGTATCCGGTTGGGCCGGTGGTGGCTACACCTTC.